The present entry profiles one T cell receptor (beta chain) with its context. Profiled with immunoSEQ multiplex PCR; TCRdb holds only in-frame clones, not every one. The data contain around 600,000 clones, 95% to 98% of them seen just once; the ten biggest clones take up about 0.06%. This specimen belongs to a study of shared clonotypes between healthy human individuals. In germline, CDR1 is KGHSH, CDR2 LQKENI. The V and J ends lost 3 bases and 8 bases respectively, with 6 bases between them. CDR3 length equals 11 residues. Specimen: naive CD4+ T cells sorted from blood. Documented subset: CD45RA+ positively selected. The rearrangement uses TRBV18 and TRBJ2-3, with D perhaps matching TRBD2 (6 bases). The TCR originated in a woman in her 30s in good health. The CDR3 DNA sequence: TGTGCCAGCTCACCGGAGGGTACGCAGTATTTT. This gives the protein CASSPEGTQYF.